A selection of T cell receptor beta chains follows, all from one sample in a study of cytomegalovirus exposure and HLA in healthy donors. Measured with immunoSEQ multiplex PCR; TCRdb has only the in-frame clones, and not every one. This sample has 130,000 to 150,000 clones, with approximately 86% found just once. Source material: PBMCs. The origin of the receptors is a man younger than 35 in good health and CMV-seropositive. CDR3s include the opening cysteine and the closing phenylalanine or tryptophan.

v_gene: TRBV28; j_gene: TRBJ2-7; CDR3aa: CASTQGGRYEQYF
v_gene: TRBV30; j_gene: TRBJ1-2; CDR3aa: CAWSGSDIGYGYTF
v_gene: TRBV28; j_gene: TRBJ1-4; CDR3aa: CASSPGQATNEKLFF
v_gene: TRBV5-6; j_gene: TRBJ2-7; CDR3aa: CASSLDRGLHEQYF
v_gene: TRBV5-1; j_gene: TRBJ1-2; CDR3aa: CASSTGTANYGYTF
v_gene: TRBV19; j_gene: TRBJ1-1; CDR3aa: CASSIGTGTMNTEAFF
v_gene: TRBV5-1; j_gene: TRBJ2-7; CDR3aa: CASSLRTGADEQYF
v_gene: TRBV29-1; j_gene: TRBJ2-1; CDR3aa: CSVRDVGGSSYNEQFF
v_gene: TRBV7-9; j_gene: TRBJ1-1; CDR3aa: CASSRQGANTEAFF
v_gene: TRBV7-8; j_gene: TRBJ2-2; CDR3aa: CASSLVDRATGELFF
v_gene: TRBV29-1; j_gene: TRBJ2-2; CDR3aa: CSVTHRGNTGELFF
v_gene: TRBV14; j_gene: TRBJ1-1; CDR3aa: CASSQGHYTEAFF
v_gene: TRBV2; j_gene: TRBJ1-1; CDR3aa: CASSVMNTEAFF
v_gene: TRBV7-2; j_gene: TRBJ1-2; CDR3aa: CASIPGDNIGGYTF
v_gene: TRBV7-6; j_gene: TRBJ1-2; CDR3aa: CASSLDGGHGYTF
v_gene: TRBV9; j_gene: TRBJ2-2; CDR3aa: CASSAAGLTGELFF
v_gene: TRBV6-1; j_gene: TRBJ2-7; CDR3aa: CASSLGHLSYEQYF
v_gene: TRBV19; j_gene: TRBJ2-1; CDR3aa: CATQGFGHNEQFF
v_gene: TRBV10-3; j_gene: TRBJ2-7; CDR3aa: CAISDGLGVNEQYF
v_gene: TRBV10-1; j_gene: TRBJ1-2; CDR3aa: CASTTGYTF
v_gene: TRBV4-1; j_gene: TRBJ2-7; CDR3aa: CASSQGMGSGPSYEQYF
v_gene: TRBV27; j_gene: TRBJ1-2; CDR3aa: CASKSYRDSSNYGYTF
v_gene: TRBV28; j_gene: TRBJ2-7; CDR3aa: CATAGYEQYF
v_gene: TRBV19; j_gene: TRBJ1-5; CDR3aa: CASSLRFGTGEFNQPQHF
v_gene: TRBV12-5; j_gene: TRBJ1-1; CDR3aa: CASGQGTGRSNTEAFF
v_gene: TRBV11-2; j_gene: TRBJ2-2; CDR3aa: CASRSDSGELFF
v_gene: TRBV7-9; j_gene: TRBJ2-5; CDR3aa: CASSYRETQYF
v_gene: TRBV4-1; j_gene: TRBJ1-2; CDR3aa: CASSQPGQGYYGYTF
v_gene: TRBV5-1; j_gene: TRBJ1-5; CDR3aa: CASSLRTVLNQPQHF
v_gene: TRBV6-1; j_gene: TRBJ2-1; CDR3aa: CASSEGTDNEQFF
v_gene: TRBV7-9; j_gene: TRBJ1-5; CDR3aa: CASSSGNMAASNQPQHF
v_gene: TRBV11-2; j_gene: TRBJ1-3; CDR3aa: CASSATGGSSGNTIYF
v_gene: TRBV12-5; j_gene: TRBJ1-1; CDR3aa: CASGLQGALTEAFF
v_gene: TRBV4-1; j_gene: TRBJ1-2; CDR3aa: CASSQDIRIMRESGYTF
v_gene: TRBV4-2; j_gene: TRBJ2-3; CDR3aa: CASSQGTSGGARDTQYF
v_gene: TRBV10-2; j_gene: TRBJ1-1; CDR3aa: CASSPGTEITEAFF
v_gene: TRBV27; j_gene: TRBJ1-1; CDR3aa: CASSRQYTEAFF
v_gene: TRBV4-2; j_gene: TRBJ1-4; CDR3aa: CASSQAGTGDEKLFF
v_gene: TRBV29-1; j_gene: TRBJ1-1; CDR3aa: CSTVRGGMNTEAFF
v_gene: TRBV5-1; j_gene: TRBJ1-3; CDR3aa: CASSRDLSSGNTIYF
v_gene: TRBV4-1; j_gene: TRBJ1-2; CDR3aa: CASSQRNYGYTF
v_gene: TRBV27; j_gene: TRBJ1-5; CDR3aa: CASSPREGSNQPQHF
v_gene: TRBV13; j_gene: TRBJ2-7; CDR3aa: CASSSLAGPSYEQYF
v_gene: TRBV6-5; j_gene: TRBJ1-5; CDR3aa: CASSPDRGNQPQHF
v_gene: TRBV6-1; j_gene: TRBJ2-7; CDR3aa: CASSPKTGSSYEQYF
v_gene: TRBV7-9; j_gene: TRBJ2-1; CDR3aa: CASSLGVRQGSYNEQFF
v_gene: TRBV13; j_gene: TRBJ2-5; CDR3aa: CASSIRHLQETQYF
v_gene: TRBV15; j_gene: TRBJ2-1; CDR3aa: CATSSRTGPYNEQFF
v_gene: TRBV5-1; j_gene: TRBJ1-1; CDR3aa: CASSLGATNTEAFF
v_gene: TRBV10-2; j_gene: TRBJ2-7; CDR3aa: CASRNGQGSYEQYF
v_gene: TRBV27; j_gene: TRBJ1-2; CDR3aa: CASSLRAGGGYTF